This T cell receptor (beta chain) was found in a study of OX40 agonist ivuxolimab in advanced cancers. Study information: Patient treatment consisted of intravenous ivuxolimab administration every 2 weeks at 0.01 to 10 mg/kg. Hepatocellular carcinoma, melanoma, renal cell or head and neck cancer occurred in dose-escalation patients.

Produced via immunoSEQ multiplex PCR; TCRdb's table is partial and in-frame only. The sample comprises just over 40,000 clones, around 87% of which are singletons, and 3.6% rests with the top ten. The investigators sampled blood at baseline, at cycle 4 day 1, and at cycle 7 day 1. The germline gives CDR1 MNHEY, CDR2 SVGAGI. The CDR3 covers 15 residues. V lost 6 bases to trimming and J lost 7 bases; unmatched junction nucleotides: 14. Study-level findings and limits: Fewer expanded clones were found on average in CD4+ than in CD8+ T cells.

As regards this clone: Its target is not known.

The input for sequencing was CD4+ or CD8+ T cells sorted from blood, taken in a trial of the OX40 agonist ivuxolimab. This clonotype was obtained from an adult with an advanced solid tumor such as melanoma, head and neck, liver or kidney cancer. The V and J genes are TRBV6-5 and TRBJ1-1; 7 bases fit TRBD1. The CDR3: CASRIHRGPGGEAFF. CDR3 nucleotides: TGTGCCAGCAGAATCCACAGGGGCCCTGGGGGTGAAGCTTTCTTT.